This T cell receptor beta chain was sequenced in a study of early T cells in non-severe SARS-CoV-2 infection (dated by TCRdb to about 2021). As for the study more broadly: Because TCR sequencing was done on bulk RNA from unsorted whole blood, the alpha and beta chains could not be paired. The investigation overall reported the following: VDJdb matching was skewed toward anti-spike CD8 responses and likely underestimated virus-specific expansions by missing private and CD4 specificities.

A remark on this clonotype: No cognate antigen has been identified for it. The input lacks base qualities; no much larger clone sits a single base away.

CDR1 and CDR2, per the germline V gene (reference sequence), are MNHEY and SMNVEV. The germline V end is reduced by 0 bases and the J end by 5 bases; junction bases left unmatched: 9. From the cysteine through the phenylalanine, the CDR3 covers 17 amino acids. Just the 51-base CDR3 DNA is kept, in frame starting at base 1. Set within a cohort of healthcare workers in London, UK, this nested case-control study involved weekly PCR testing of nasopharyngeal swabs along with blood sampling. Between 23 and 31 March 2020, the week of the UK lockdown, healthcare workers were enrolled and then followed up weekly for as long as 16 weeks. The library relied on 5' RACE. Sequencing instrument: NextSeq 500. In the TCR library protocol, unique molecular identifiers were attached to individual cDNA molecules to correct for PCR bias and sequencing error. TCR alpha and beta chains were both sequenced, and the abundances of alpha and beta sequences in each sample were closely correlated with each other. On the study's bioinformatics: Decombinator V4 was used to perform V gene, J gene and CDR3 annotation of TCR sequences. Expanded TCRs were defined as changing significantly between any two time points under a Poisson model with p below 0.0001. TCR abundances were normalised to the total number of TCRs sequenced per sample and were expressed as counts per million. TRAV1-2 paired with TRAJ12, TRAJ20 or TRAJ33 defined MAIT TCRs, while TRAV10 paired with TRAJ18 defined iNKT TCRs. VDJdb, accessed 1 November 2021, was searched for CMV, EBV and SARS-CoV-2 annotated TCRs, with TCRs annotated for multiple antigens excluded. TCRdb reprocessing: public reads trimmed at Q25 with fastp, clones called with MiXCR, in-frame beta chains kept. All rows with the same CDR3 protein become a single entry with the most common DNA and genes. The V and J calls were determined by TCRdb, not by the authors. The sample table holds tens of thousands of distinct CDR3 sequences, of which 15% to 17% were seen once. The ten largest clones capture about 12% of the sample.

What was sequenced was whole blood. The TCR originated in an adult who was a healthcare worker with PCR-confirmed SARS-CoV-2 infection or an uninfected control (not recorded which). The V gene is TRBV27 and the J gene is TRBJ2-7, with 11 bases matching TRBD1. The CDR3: CASSLSVGDRGSHEQYF. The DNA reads TGTGCCAGCAGTTTATCCGTTGGGGACAGGGGGTCCCACGAGCAGTACTTC.